The clone carrying this T cell receptor (beta chain) has at least ten counts. cDNA was made from 500 ng RNA using alpha and beta constant primers. Alpha and beta chain libraries were made separately by chain-specific third strand synthesis with multiplexing indices. Each CDR3 protein gets one entry after TCRdb re-called the 5' RACE reads with MiXCR. The sample has some 20,000 distinct CDR3 sequences, approximately 9.1% seen once. The germline gives CDR1 MNHNY, CDR2 SVGAGI (reference sequence). V dropped 5 bases and J dropped 0; count of bases not matched to a gene: 7. The CDR3 totals 16 residues. All unsorted peripheral T cells were captured because whole blood was used without fractionation. The sample belongs to a study of HIV-infected patients and healthy controls.

The receptor's source is an adult in good health. The sequencing input was blood. This chain connects TRBV6-6 to TRBJ2-1; 7 nucleotides line up with TRBD2. CDR3 DNA: TGTGCCAGCAGTGAGGCTAGCGGAAGCTCCTACAATGAGCAGTTCTTC. Its protein product is CASSEASGSSYNEQFF.